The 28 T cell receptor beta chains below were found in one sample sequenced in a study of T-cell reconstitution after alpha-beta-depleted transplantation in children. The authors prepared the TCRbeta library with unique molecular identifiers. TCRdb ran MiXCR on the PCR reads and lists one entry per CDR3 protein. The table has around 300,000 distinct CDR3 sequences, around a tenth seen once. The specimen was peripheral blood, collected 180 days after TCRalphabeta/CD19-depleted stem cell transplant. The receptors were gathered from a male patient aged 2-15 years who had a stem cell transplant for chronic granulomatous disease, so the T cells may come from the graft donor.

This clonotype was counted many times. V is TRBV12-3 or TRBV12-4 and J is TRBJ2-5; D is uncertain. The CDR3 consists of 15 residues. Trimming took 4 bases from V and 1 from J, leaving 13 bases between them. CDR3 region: CASSYRRRPQETQYF. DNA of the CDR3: TGTGCCAGCAGTTACCGGAGACGTCCCCAAGAGACCCAGTACTTC.

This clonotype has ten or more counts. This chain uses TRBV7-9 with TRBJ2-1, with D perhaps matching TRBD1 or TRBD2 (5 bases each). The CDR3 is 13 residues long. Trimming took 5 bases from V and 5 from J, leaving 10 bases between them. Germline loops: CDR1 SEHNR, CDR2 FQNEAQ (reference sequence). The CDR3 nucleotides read TGTGCCAGCAGCCAGGGACCACACAATGAGCAGTTCTTC. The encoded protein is CASSQGPHNEQFF.

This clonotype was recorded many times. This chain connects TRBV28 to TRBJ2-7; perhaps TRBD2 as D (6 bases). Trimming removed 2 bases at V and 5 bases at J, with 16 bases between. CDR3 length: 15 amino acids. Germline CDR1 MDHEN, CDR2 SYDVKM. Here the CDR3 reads CASSLLGGSLDEQYF. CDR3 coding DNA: TGTGCCAGCAGTTTACTGGGGGGTAGCCTCGACGAGCAGTACTTC.

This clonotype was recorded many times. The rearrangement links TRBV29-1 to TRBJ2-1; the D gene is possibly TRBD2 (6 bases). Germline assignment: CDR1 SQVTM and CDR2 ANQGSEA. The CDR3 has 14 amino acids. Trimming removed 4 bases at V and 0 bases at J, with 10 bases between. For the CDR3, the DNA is TGCAGCGTTGGCTCGCGGGACTCCTACAATGAGCAGTTCTTC. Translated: CSVGSRDSYNEQFF.

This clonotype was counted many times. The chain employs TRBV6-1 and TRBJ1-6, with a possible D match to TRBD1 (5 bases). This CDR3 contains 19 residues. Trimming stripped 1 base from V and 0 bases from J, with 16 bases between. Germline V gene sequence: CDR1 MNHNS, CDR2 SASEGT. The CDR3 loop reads CASSEGQTAESSYNSPLHF. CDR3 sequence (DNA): TGTGCCAGCAGTGAAGGACAGACGGCGGAGAGCTCCTATAATTCACCCCTCCACTTT.

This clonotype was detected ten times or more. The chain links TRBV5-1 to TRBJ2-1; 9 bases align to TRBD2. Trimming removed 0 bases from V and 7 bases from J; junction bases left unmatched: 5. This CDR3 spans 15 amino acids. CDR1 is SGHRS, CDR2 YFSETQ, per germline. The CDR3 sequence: CASSLVAGDQNEQFF. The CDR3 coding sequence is TGCGCCAGCAGCTTGGTAGCGGGAGATCAGAATGAGCAGTTCTTC.

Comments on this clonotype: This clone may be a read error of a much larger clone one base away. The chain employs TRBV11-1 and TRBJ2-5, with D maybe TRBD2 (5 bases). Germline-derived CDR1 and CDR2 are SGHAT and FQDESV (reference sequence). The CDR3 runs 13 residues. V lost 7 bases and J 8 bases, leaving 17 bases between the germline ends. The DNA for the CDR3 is TGTGCCAGCAACCCAGGAATGGGAGACACCCAGTACTTC. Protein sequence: CASNPGMGDTQYF.

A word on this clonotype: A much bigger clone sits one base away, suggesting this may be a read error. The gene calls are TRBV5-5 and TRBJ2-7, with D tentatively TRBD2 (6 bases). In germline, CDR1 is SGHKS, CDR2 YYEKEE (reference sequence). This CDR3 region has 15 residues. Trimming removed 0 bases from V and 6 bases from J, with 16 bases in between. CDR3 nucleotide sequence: TGTGCCAGCAGCTTGGCCAGGGAGGATACCTGCGAGCAGTACTTC. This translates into CASSLAREDTCEQYF.

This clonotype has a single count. CDR3 bases: TGTGCCAGTAGTATTAGGGGGCGGGGATCCACAACTAATGAAAAACTGTTTTTT. Protein product: CASSIRGRGSTTNEKLFF. J is TRBJ1-4 and V is TRBV19; TRBD1 aligns across 7 bases. V lost 3 bases to trimming and J lost 0 bases; unmatched junction nucleotides: 10. Germline loops: CDR1 LNHDA, CDR2 SQIVND (reference sequence). CDR3 length: 18 residues.

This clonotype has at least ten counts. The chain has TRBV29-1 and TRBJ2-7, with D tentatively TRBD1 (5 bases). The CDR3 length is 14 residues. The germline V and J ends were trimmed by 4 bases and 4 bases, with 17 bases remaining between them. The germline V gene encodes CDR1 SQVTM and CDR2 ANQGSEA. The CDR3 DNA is TGCAGCGTTGGCGTGCAGGGTAGTATTTACGAGCAGTACTTC. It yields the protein CSVGVQGSIYEQYF.

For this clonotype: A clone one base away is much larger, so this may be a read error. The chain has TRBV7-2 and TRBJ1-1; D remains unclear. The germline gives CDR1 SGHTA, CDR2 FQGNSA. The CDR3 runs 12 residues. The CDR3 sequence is CANSPYVSEAFF. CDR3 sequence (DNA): TGTGCCAACAGCCCCTATGTCTCTGAAGCTTTCTTT.

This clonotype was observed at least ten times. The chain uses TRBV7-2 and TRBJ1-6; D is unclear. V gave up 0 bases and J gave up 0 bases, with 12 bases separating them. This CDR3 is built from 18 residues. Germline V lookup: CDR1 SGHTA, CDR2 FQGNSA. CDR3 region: CASSLASRLSSYNSPLHF. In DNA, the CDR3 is TGTGCCAGCAGCTTAGCGTCGAGGTTAAGCTCCTATAATTCACCCCTCCACTTT.

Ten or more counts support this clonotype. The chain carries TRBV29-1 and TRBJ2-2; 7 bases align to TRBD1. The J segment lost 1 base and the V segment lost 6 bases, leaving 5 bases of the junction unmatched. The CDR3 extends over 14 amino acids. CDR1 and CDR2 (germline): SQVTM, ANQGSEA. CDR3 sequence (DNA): TGCAGCGTAAAGGGACAGCAGAACACCGGGGAGCTGTTTTTT. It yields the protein CSVKGQQNTGELFF.

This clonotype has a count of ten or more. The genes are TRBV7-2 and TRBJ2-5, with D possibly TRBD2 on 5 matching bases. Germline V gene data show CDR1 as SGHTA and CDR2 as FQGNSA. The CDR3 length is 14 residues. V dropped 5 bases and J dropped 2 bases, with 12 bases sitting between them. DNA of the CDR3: TGTGCCAGCAGCCGAGGGAGAAATCAAGAGACCCAGTACTTC. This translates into CASSRGRNQETQYF.

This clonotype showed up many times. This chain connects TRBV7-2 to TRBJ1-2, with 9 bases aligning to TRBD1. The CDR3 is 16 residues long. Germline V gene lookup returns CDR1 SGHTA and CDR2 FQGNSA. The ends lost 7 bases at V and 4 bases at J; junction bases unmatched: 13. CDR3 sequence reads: CASIPSAGTGSYGYTF. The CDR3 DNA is TGTGCCAGCATCCCTTCCGCCGGGACAGGGAGCTATGGCTACACCTTC.

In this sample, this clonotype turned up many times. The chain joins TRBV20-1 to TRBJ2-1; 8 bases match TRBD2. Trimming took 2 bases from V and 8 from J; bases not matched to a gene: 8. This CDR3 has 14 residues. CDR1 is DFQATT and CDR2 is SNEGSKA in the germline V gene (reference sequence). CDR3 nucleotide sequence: TGCAGTGCTAGAACCCCCGGACTAGCCCATGAGCAGTTCTTC. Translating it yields CSARTPGLAHEQFF.

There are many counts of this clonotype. This chain's CDR3 is CASSHRLAGSLRGTQYF. CDR3 sequence (DNA): TGTGCCAGCAGTCATCGACTAGCGGGGTCCCTAAGGGGGACCCAGTACTTC. The V call is TRBV4-2, the J call TRBJ2-5, with 11 bases matching TRBD2. Per germline, CDR1 LGHNA and CDR2 YNFKEQ. This CDR3 spans 17 amino acids. V trimming: 6 bases; J trimming: 7 bases; junction bases outside the gene matches: 16.

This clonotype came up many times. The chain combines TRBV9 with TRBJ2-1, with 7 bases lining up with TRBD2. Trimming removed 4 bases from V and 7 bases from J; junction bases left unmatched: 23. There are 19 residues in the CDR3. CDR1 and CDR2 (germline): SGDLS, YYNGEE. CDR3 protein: CASSLRLEEGAGTGNEQFF. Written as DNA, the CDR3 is TGTGCCAGCAGCTTACGACTTGAGGAGGGAGCGGGGACTGGGAATGAGCAGTTCTTC.

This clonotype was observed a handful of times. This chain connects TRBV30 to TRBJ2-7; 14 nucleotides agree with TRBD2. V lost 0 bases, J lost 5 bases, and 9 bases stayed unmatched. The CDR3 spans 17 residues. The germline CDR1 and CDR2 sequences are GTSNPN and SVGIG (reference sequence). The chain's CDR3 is CAWSVHSGLAGAHEQYF. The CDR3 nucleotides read TGTGCCTGGAGTGTACATTCGGGACTAGCGGGAGCTCACGAGCAGTACTTC.

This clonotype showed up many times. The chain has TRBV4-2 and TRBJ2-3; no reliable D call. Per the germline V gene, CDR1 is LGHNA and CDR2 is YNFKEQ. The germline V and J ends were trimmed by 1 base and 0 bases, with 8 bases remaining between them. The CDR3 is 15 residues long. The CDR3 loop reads CASSQVVDSTDTQYF. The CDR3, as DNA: TGTGCCAGCAGCCAAGTGGTGGATAGCACAGATACGCAGTATTTT.

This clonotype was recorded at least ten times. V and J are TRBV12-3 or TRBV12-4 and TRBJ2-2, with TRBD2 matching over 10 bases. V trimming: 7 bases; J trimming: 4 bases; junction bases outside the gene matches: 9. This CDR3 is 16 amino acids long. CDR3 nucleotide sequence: TGTGCCAGCAACATCCTAGCGGGAGTGGCCACCGGGGAGCTGTTTTTT. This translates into CASNILAGVATGELFF.

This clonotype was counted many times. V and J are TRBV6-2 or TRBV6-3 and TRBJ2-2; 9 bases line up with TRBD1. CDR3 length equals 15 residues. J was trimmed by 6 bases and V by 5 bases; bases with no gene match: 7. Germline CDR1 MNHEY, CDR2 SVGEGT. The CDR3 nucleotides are TGTGCCAGCAGTACCCTGGACAGGGGATCCGGGGAGCTGTTTTTT. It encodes CASSTLDRGSGELFF.

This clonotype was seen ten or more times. The CDR3 sequence: CASSLATQWGEAETQYF. DNA for the CDR3: TGCGCCAGCAGCTTGGCGACCCAGTGGGGTGAGGCGGAGACCCAGTACTTC. V gene TRBV5-1 combines with J gene TRBJ2-5, with D unresolved. V lost 0 bases and J 5 bases, leaving 20 bases between the germline ends. Looked up from germline, CDR1 is SGHRS and CDR2 is YFSETQ. The CDR3 spans 17 residues.

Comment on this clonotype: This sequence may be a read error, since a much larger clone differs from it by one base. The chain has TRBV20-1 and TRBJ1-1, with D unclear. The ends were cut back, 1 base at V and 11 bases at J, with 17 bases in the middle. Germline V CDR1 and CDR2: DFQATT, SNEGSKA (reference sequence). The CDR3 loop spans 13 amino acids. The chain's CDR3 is CSARARKSFGAFF. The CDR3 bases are TGCAGTGCTAGAGCCCGTAAATCCTTCGGGGCTTTCTTT.

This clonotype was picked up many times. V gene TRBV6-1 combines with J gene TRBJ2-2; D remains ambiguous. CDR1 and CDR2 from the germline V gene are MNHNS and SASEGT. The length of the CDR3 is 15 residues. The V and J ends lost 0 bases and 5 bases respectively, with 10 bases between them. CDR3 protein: CASSEAMYSTGELFF. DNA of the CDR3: TGTGCCAGCAGTGAAGCGATGTATTCGACCGGGGAGCTGTTTTTT.

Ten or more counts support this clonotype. CDR3 in amino acids: CSASFTGWVNTEAFF. The CDR3 bases are TGCAGTGCTAGTTTTACAGGGTGGGTGAACACTGAAGCTTTCTTT. The chain is built from TRBV20-1 and TRBJ1-1; maybe TRBD1 (6 bases). Trimming took 3 bases from V and 0 from J, leaving 14 bases between them. Germline CDR1 reads DFQATT; CDR2 reads SNEGSKA (reference sequence). The CDR3 length is 15 residues.

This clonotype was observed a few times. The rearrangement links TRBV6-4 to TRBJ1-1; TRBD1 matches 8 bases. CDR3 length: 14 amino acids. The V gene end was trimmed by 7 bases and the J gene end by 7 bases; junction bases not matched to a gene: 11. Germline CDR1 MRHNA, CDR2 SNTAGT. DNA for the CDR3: TGTGCCAGCATGAAACTAGACAGGGGTGTTGAAGCTTTCTTT. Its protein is CASMKLDRGVEAFF.

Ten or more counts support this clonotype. The DNA of the CDR3 is TGTGCCAGCAGCTTGGACAGGGAAGGCGAGCAGTACTTC. It translates to CASSLDREGEQYF. The chain links TRBV7-8 to TRBJ2-7; 8 bases fit TRBD1. J was trimmed by 6 bases and V by 3 bases; bases with no gene match: 4. CDR1 and CDR2 from the germline V gene are SGHVS and FQNEAQ. The CDR3 is 13 amino acids.